The clone carrying this T cell receptor beta chain was seen a few times. TCRdb called the 5' RACE reads again in MiXCR, with one record for every CDR3 protein. The data show 400,000 to 450,000 distinct CDR3 sequences, about a sixth seen once. These data belong to a study of T-cell memory formation after mild COVID-19. The germline gives CDR1 LGHDT, CDR2 YNNKEL (reference sequence). The CDR3 length is 14 residues. V lost 0 bases, J lost 5 bases, and 10 bases lay in between. The clonotype was recovered from a man aged 18 to 30 who had mild COVID-19 (a few samples of this study predate the infection). Cell type and time point are not known. The sequenced sample was PBMCs or a T cell subset sorted from them (not recorded which). The chain recombines TRBV3-1 with TRBJ2-5, with D hard to call. Here the CDR3 reads CASSQDPGLETQYF. CDR3 coding DNA: TGTGCCAGCAGCCAAGATCCTGGGTTGGAGACCCAGTACTTC.